This TCR beta chain was obtained from a study of OX40 agonist ivuxolimab in advanced cancers. This CDR3 region has 13 residues. Germline-derived CDR1 and CDR2 are MDHEN and SYDVKM. Comment on this clone: At one end the junction does not follow the germline gene, possibly because of a read error.

The repertoire was sequenced with immunoSEQ multiplex PCR; TCRdb's copy has only in-frame clones and lacks some. The sample shows tens of thousands of clones, about 80% of them seen only once. V is TRBV28 and J is TRBJ1-2, with 8 bases matching TRBD1. This receptor was taken from an adult with an advanced solid tumor such as melanoma, head and neck, liver or kidney cancer. The source material was CD4+ or CD8+ T cells sorted from blood, sampled in a trial of the OX40 agonist ivuxolimab. In DNA form, the CDR3 reads TGTACCAGCCTACAGGGGGAAAGCTATGGCTACACCTTC. This sequence encodes CTSLQGESYGYTF.